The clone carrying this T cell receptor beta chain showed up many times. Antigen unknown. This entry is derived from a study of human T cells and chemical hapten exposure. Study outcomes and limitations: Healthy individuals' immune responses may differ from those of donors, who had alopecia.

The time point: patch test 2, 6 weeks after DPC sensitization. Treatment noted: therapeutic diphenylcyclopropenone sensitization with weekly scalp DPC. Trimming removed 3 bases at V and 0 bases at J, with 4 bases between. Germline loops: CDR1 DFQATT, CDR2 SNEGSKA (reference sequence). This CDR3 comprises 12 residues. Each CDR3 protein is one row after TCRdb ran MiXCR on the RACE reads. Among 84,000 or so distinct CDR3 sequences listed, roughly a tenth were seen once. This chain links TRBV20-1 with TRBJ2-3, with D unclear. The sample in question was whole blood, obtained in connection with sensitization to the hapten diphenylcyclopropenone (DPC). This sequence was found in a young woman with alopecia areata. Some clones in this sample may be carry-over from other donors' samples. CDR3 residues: CSASRSTDTQYF. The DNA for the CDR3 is TGCAGTGCTAGCAGGAGCACAGATACGCAGTATTTT.